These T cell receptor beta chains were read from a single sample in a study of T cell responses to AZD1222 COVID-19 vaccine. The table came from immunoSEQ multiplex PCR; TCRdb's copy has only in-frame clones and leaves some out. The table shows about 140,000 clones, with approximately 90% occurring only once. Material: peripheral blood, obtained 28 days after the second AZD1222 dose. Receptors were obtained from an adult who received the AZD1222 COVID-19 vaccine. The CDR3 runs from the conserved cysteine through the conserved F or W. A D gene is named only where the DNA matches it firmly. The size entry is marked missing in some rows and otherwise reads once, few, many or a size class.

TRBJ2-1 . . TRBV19 TGTGCCAGTACCACTGAGGGGACGGATGAGCAGTTCTTC CASTTEGTDEQFF
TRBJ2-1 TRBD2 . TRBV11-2 TGTGCCAGCAGCTTCCCGAAGGGACCGGGACTAGCGGGTCATGAGCAGTTCTTC CASSFPKGPGLAGHEQFF
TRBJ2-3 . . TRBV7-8 TGTGCCAGCGGAGGTGGCAGCACAGATACGCAGTATTTT CASGGGSTDTQYF
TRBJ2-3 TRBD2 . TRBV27 TGTGCCAGCAGTTCGGGAGGACGTAGCACAGATACGCAGTATTTT CASSSGGRSTDTQYF
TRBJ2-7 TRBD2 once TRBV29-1 TGCAGCGTGAGGAGGAATAGCGGGGCCGAGCAGTACTTC CSVRRNSGAEQYF
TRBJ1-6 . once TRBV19 TGTGCCAGTACGCAGGGCTCCTATAATTCACCCCTCCACTTT CASTQGSYNSPLHF
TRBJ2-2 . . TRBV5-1 TGCGCCAGCAGTAACCCGACCCTAGGCCACACCGGGGAGCTGTTTTTT CASSNPTLGHTGELFF
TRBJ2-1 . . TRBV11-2 TGTGCCAGCAGCTTATCTCCTGAGCAGTTCTTC CASSLSPEQFF
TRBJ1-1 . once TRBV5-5 TGTGCCAGCAGCAGGCCAGGGACTGAAGCTTTCTTT CASSRPGTEAFF
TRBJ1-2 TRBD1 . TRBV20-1 TGCAGTCCCACAGGGGGCGGGGGCTACACCTTC CSPTGGGGYTF
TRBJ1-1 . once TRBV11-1 TGTGCCAGCAGCCACCTCGGGCGTGCCGGTTGGGCTTTCTTT CASSHLGRAGWAFF
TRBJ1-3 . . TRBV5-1 TGCGCCAGCAGCTCGGGGAGACAGCTCTCTGGAAACACCATATATTTT CASSSGRQLSGNTIYF
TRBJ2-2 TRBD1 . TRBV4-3 TGCGCCAGCAGCCCCGCGTCCGGGACAGATATAGGGGAGCTGTTTTTT CASSPASGTDIGELFF
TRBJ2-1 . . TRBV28 TGTGCCAGCAGTTTAACCCCCAGGGGGCGGGAGGAGCAGTTCTTC CASSLTPRGREEQFF
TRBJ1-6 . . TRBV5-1 TGCGCCAGCAGCTTGATTCCCAGCTCACCCCTCCACTTT CASSLIPSSPLHF
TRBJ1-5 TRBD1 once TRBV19 TGTGCCAGTAGTATAGATCTCCGACAGGGGAGTCAGCCCCAGCATTTT CASSIDLRQGSQPQHF
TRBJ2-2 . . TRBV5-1 TGCGCCAGCAGCGTCGAAGCAAACCCGAACACCGGGGAGCTGTTTTTT CASSVEANPNTGELFF
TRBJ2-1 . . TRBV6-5 TGTGCCAGCGTAGCCTACAATGAGCAGTTCTTC CASVAYNEQFF
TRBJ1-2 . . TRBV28 TGTGCCAGCAGCCGGCGGAGGGGGGTTGGCTACACCTTC CASSRRRGVGYTF
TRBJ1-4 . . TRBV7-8 TGTGCCAGCAGCTCCGGGCTGCTAAATGAAAAACTGTTTTTT CASSSGLLNEKLFF
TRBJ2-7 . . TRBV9 TGTGCCAGCAGCGCCGGGATTTCCTCCCTCTACGAGCAGTACTTC CASSAGISSLYEQYF
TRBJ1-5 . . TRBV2 TGTGCCAGCAGCATAGTCGGACACAATCAGCCCCAGCATTTT CASSIVGHNQPQHF
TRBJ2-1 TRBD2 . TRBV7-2 TGTGCCAGCAGCGGCCGGGACTACCCCCGGAGCTCCTACAATGAGCAGTTCTTC CASSGRDYPRSSYNEQFF
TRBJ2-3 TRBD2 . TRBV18 TGTGCCAGCTCCAACTTGGGGGGGAGCGACAGCACAGATACGCAGTATTTT CASSNLGGSDSTDTQYF
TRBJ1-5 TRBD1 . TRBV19 TGTGCCAGTAGTATTAGGGACAGGGGCGGTCAGCCCCAGCATTTT CASSIRDRGGQPQHF
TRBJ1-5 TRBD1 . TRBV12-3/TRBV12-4 TGTGCCAGCAGCCCGACAGGGGACCAGCCCCAGCATTTT CASSPTGDQPQHF
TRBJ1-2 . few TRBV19 TGTGCCAGTAGTACGGACACCTCGAACGTCTATGGCTACACCTTC CASSTDTSNVYGYTF
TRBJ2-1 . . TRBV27 TGTGCCAGCAGTTTACATTTGAGGGGTCTTACCTTGAAGGAGCAGTTCTTC CASSLHLRGLTLKEQFF
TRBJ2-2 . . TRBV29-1 TGCAGCGTTGAAGATCCCCAGGGAAACACCGGGGAGCTGTTTTTT CSVEDPQGNTGELFF
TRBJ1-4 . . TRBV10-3 TGTGCCATCAGTGCGGAGAAAGAAAAACTGTTTTTT CAISAEKEKLFF
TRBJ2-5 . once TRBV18 TGTGCCAGCTCACCACCAAAGCTGGGTGAGACCCAGTACTTC CASSPPKLGETQYF
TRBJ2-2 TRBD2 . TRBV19 TGTGCCAGTAGTATGCGAAGCGGGAGGACGCCCGGAGGCGGGGAGCTGTTTTTT CASSMRSGRTPGGGELFF
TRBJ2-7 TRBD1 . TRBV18 TGTGCCAGCTCGCCCGACAGGGTGAGCTCCTACGAGCAGTACTTC CASSPDRVSSYEQYF
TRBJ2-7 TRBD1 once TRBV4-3 TGCGCCAGCAGCCTCGCGGGACAGGGGGCAGGGGAGCAGTACTTC CASSLAGQGAGEQYF
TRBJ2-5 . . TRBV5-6 TGTGCCAGCAGCTTAGTCACTAGCCAAGAGACCCAGTACTTC CASSLVTSQETQYF
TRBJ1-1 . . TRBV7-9 TGTGCCAGCAGGGGACTCGGCCCTGAAGCTTTCTTT CASRGLGPEAFF
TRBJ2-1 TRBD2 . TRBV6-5 TGTGCCAGCAGGGGACTAGCGGGCGAGGGGCAGTTCTTC CASRGLAGEGQFF
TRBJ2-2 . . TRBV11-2 TGTGCCAGCAGGCGTATCCGCGAGGGGAAGGCCGGGGAGCTGTTTTTT CASRRIREGKAGELFF
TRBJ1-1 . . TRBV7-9 TGTGCCAGCAGCTTACTAGCGACTGAAGCTTTCTTT CASSLLATEAFF
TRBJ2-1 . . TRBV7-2 TGTGCCAGCAGCTTATTCCGCGGGTCCAATGAGCAGTTCTTC CASSLFRGSNEQFF
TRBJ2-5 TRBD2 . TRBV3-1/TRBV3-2 TGTGCCAGCAGCCAAGGACTAGCCGCACAAGGAGAGACCCAGTACTTC CASSQGLAAQGETQYF
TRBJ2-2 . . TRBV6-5 TGTGCCGTAGGGGTGAACACCGGGGAGCTGTTTTTT CAVGVNTGELFF
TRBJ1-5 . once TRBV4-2 TGTGCCAGCAGCCAAGACTTCGCGGGTCAGCCCCAGCATTTT CASSQDFAGQPQHF
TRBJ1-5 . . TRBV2 TGTGCCAGCAGTGGTGGCAATCAGCCCCAGCATTTT CASSGGNQPQHF
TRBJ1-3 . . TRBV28 TGTGCCAGCTCATCCTTGGGAAACACCATATATTTT CASSSLGNTIYF
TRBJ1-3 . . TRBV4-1 TGCGCCAGCAGCCGAGGGACGGCCCGCTCTGGAAACACCATATATTTT CASSRGTARSGNTIYF
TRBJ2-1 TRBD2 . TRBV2 TGTGCCAGCAGTGGCACACTAGCGGGGAAGTGGGATGAGCAGTTCTTC CASSGTLAGKWDEQFF